This T cell receptor beta chain was identified during a study of human T cells and chemical hapten exposure. In the study overall: The study sensitized with 2% DPC on a roughly 2 cm by roughly 2 cm patch of upper inner arm skin.

This clonotype has a count of ten or more. Unique molecular identifiers were attached to individual cDNA molecules during library preparation. From the RACE reads, TCRdb called clonotypes with MiXCR, one entry per CDR3 protein. The repertoire holds 70,000 to 90,000 distinct CDR3 sequences, 9.5% to 14% seen once, with roughly 3.7% in the top ten. Documented time point: patch test 3, about 24 weeks after DPC sensitization. The treatment here: therapeutic diphenylcyclopropenone sensitization with weekly scalp DPC. The drawing of blood occurred before each patch test was applied. This TCR derives from a woman aged 45-59 years with alopecia areata. Some clones in this sample may be carry-over from other donors' samples. Sequenced here: whole blood, sampled in connection with sensitization to the hapten diphenylcyclopropenone (DPC).

The CDR3 nucleotides read TGCAGCGTTGATCCAATTAACTATGGCTACACCTTC. This translates into CSVDPINYGYTF. The chain joins TRBV29-1 to TRBJ1-2, with D uncertain. Germline assignment: CDR1 SQVTM and CDR2 ANQGSEA. Deletions cut 3 bases from V and 1 base from J, with 6 bases between. The CDR3 length is 12 residues.